A single sample gave rise to the 20 T cell receptor beta chains below, sequenced in a study of cytomegalovirus exposure and HLA in healthy donors. The PCR was carried out with 60 Vbeta primers and 13 Jbeta primers. TCRdb keeps only in-frame clones here, not all; method: immunoSEQ multiplex PCR. The sample comprises 130,000 or so clones, about 74% of which are singletons, and approximately 7.2% rests with the top ten. Specimen: PBMCs. The receptors here all came from a male donor in good health and CMV-seronegative.

Of note for this clone: One junction end disagrees with the germline gene, perhaps due to a read error. The rearrangement uses TRBV7-9 and TRBJ2-3, with 10 bases lining up with TRBD2. This CDR3 has 16 amino acids. CDR1 and CDR2 from the germline V gene are SEHNR and FQNEAQ (reference sequence). The CDR3 here is CSSSFSLAGETDTQYF. In DNA form, the CDR3 reads TGTTCCAGCAGCTTCAGTCTAGCGGGGGAAACAGATACGCAGTATTTT. Full variable domain (rest looked up from reference TRBV7-9 and TRBJ2-3): DTGVSQNPRHKITKRGQNVTFRCDPISEHNRLYWYRQTLGQGPEFLTYFQNEAQLEKSRLLSDRFSAERPKGSFSTLEIQRTEQGDSAMYLCSSSFSLAGETDTQYFGPGTRLTVL.

V is TRBV29-1 and J is TRBJ2-7; 8 nucleotides match TRBD2. V shed 5 bases, J shed 3 bases, and the junction held 3 bases outside the gene matches. Looked up from germline, CDR1 is SQVTM and CDR2 is ANQGSEA. The CDR3 extends over 12 amino acids. CDR3 residues: CSVSGGIYEQYF. In DNA form, the CDR3 reads TGCAGCGTTAGCGGGGGAATCTACGAGCAGTACTTC.

In the case of this clone: The junction does not match germline at one end; this may be a read error. Other DNA sequences from this sample encode an identical CDR3 as well. The gene calls are TRBV6-5 and TRBJ1-5, with TRBD1 matching over 11 bases. CDR3 length equals 15 residues. Germline V CDR1 and CDR2: MNHEY, SVGAGI. As DNA, the CDR3 is TGTGCCAGCAGTCACGGACAGGGGGCCGATCAGCCCCAACATTTT. Amino acid sequence: CASSHGQGADQPQHF.

This chain uses TRBV27 with TRBJ2-2; D is unresolved. Germline assignment: CDR1 MNHEY and CDR2 SMNVEV (reference sequence). Between the trimmed V and J ends, which lost 6 bases and 0 bases, there was a span of 14 bases. This CDR3 is built from 16 residues. CDR3 DNA sequence: TGTGCCAGCAGACCCCTCCCCAGAACGAACACCGGGGAGCTGTTTTTT. It codes for CASRPLPRTNTGELFF.

The chain recombines TRBV10-3 with TRBJ2-7; 7 bases fit TRBD2. V was pared by 3 bases and J by 0 bases, with 5 bases of the junction left unmatched. This CDR3 is 15 amino acids long. CDR1 and CDR2 from the germline V gene are ENHRY and SYGVKD. CDR3: CAISDSSGDSYEQYF. The CDR3 nucleotides read TGTGCCATCAGTGATTCAAGCGGGGACTCCTACGAGCAGTACTTC.

V usage is TRBV13 and J usage is TRBJ1-1; 7 nucleotides agree with TRBD1. This CDR3 comprises 14 residues. The germline gives CDR1 PRHDT, CDR2 FYEKMQ (reference sequence). V trimming: 8 bases; J trimming: 4 bases; junction bases outside the gene matches: 10. The CDR3 region is CASGNRGGGTEAFF. In nucleotides, the CDR3 is TGTGCCAGCGGAAACAGGGGAGGAGGCACTGAAGCTTTCTTT.

The chain couples TRBV4-3 to TRBJ2-7, with TRBD2 identical over 14 bases. CDR3 size: 16 residues. CDR1 and CDR2 from the germline V gene are LGHNA and YSLEER. V gave up 4 bases and J gave up 6 bases; unmatched junction bases: 8. The CDR3 region has the DNA TGCGCCAGCAGCCGACGGACTAGCGGGAGGCCGTCCGAGCAGTACTTC. Its protein product is CASSRRTSGRPSEQYF.

This chain uses TRBV10-3 with TRBJ2-5; D uncertain. The ends were cut back, 0 bases at V and 5 bases at J, with 7 bases in the middle. CDR1 ENHRY and CDR2 SYGVKD come from the germline V gene. The CDR3 covers 13 residues. The CDR3 nucleotides read TGTGCCATCAGTGAGTCCATTGTGGAGACCCAGTACTTC. Translating it yields CAISESIVETQYF.

This sequence joins TRBV4-2 and TRBJ1-5; 10 bases line up with TRBD1. V trimming: 1 base; J trimming: 1 base; junction bases outside the gene matches: 7. Germline V lookup: CDR1 LGHNA, CDR2 YNFKEQ. CDR3 length: 18 amino acids. The CDR3 region has the DNA TGTGCCAGCAGCCAAGGGGACAGGGGTTTCATAAGCAATCAGCCCCAGCATTTT. It codes for CASSQGDRGFISNQPQHF.

The V and J genes are TRBV11-3 and TRBJ2-3; TRBD1 agrees at 11 bases. The CDR3 consists of 16 residues. CDR1 SGHNT and CDR2 YENEEA come from the germline V gene. Trimming cost V 5 bases and J 7 bases; bases outside gene matches: 11. The CDR3: CASSRKGQGAGNTQYF. Here the CDR3 DNA reads TGTGCCAGCAGCCGTAAAGGACAGGGGGCAGGAAATACGCAGTATTTT.

CDR3 nucleotide sequence: TGTGCCAGCAGCTTCTCAGGGAACACTGAAGCTTTCTTT. Amino acids: CASSFSGNTEAFF. V gene TRBV7-2 combines with J gene TRBJ1-1; D gene unclear. The CDR3 extends over 13 amino acids. Per the germline V gene, CDR1 is SGHTA and CDR2 is FQGNSA. Between the trimmed V and J ends, which lost 3 bases and 1 base, there was a span of 6 bases.

The chain's CDR3 is CASSKGIQGSGYTF. CDR3 coding DNA: TGTGCCAGCAGCAAAGGGATCCAGGGGAGTGGCTACACCTTC. V is TRBV21-1 and J is TRBJ1-2; TRBD1 was called by the table and not checked on the DNA. TRBV21-1 is flagged as a pseudogene. CDR3 length equals 14 residues.

As for this clone: This same CDR3 is encoded by further DNA sequences in the sample. The rearrangement links TRBV4-2 to TRBJ2-3, with 8 bases identical to TRBD1. The J segment lost 4 bases and the V segment lost 0 bases, leaving 12 bases of the junction unmatched. This CDR3 has 18 amino acids. Germline CDR1 is LGHNA and CDR2 is YNFKEQ. Here the CDR3 reads CASSQEEGRRTGPDTQYF. CDR3 nucleotide sequence: TGTGCCAGCAGCCAAGAGGAGGGAAGGAGGACAGGGCCAGATACGCAGTATTTT.

The chain recombines TRBV10-1 with TRBJ1-4; the D is unclear. Germline CDR1 is WNHNN and CDR2 is SYGVQD (reference sequence). Trimming took 2 bases from V and 3 from J, leaving 13 bases between them. This CDR3 is built from 16 residues. The CDR3 here is CASSELQPAANEKLFF. CDR3 in DNA: TGCGCCAGCAGTGAGCTCCAGCCCGCGGCTAATGAAAAACTGTTTTTT.

CDR3 sequence reads: CSVERGKDRPSTDTQYF. CDR3 nucleotides: TGCAGCGTTGAAAGGGGGAAGGACAGACCTAGCACAGATACGCAGTATTTT. The chain employs TRBV29-1 and TRBJ2-3, with D possibly matching TRBD1 (6 bases). The V gene lost 2 bases and the J gene lost 0 bases, with 18 bases spanning the gap. Germline CDR1 and CDR2: SQVTM and ANQGSEA. The CDR3 length is 17 residues.

The chain couples TRBV4-1 to TRBJ2-4; 9 nucleotides align to TRBD1. V trimming: 1 base; J trimming: 13 bases; junction bases outside the gene matches: 8. This CDR3 comprises 14 residues. Germline lookup yields CDR1 MGHRA and CDR2 YSYEKL. The CDR3 coding sequence is TGCGCCAGCAGCCAAGTGGGACAGGGCGATGGACAGTACTTC. This sequence encodes CASSQVGQGDGQYF.

The gene calls are TRBV4-3 and TRBJ1-5; TRBD1 is a possible D gene (6 bases). The CDR3 contains 14 residues. V was clipped by 1 base and J by 5 bases, with 9 bases between them. Germline CDR1 is LGHNA and CDR2 is YSLEER. The CDR3 sequence is CASSQGRGYQPQHF. The CDR3 DNA sequence: TGCGCCAGCAGCCAAGGCAGGGGATATCAGCCCCAGCATTTT.

V is TRBV11-1 and J is TRBJ1-5, with D perhaps matching TRBD1 (6 bases). Germline V CDR1 and CDR2: SGHAT, FQDESV (reference sequence). This CDR3 has 13 amino acids. The V end lost 2 bases, the J end lost 6 bases, and 8 bases lay between the germline ends. The CDR3 sequence: CASSLRGGQPQHF. The CDR3 coding sequence is TGTGCCAGCAGCTTACGAGGGGGTCAGCCCCAGCATTTT.

Only one count was recorded for this clone. V is TRBV4-3 and J is TRBJ2-7, with TRBD2 identical over 10 bases. V was clipped by 1 base and J by 6 bases; unmatched bases: 6. The CDR3 has 15 amino acids. The germline CDR1 and CDR2 sequences are LGHNA and YSLEER. The CDR3 DNA reads TGCGCCAGCAGCCAAGCGCTGACTAGCGGGTTCGAGCAGTACTTC. Its protein is CASSQALTSGFEQYF.

This chain uses TRBV29-1 with TRBJ1-5, with unresolved D. Germline loops: CDR1 SQVTM, CDR2 ANQGSEA. CDR3 size: 12 residues. Trimming shortened V by 7 bases and J by 2 bases, and 9 bases separated the two germline ends. The chain's CDR3 is CSAQHGNQPQHF. The DNA for the CDR3 is TGCAGCGCCCAACACGGCAATCAGCCCCAGCATTTT.